This TCR beta chain was sequenced for a study of preoperative IRX-2 immunotherapy in early breast cancer. CDR1 and CDR2 from the germline V gene are KGHSH and LQKENI. Trimming left V 3 bases short and J 5 bases short, with 15 bases between. This CDR3 comprises 15 residues. Treatment in this sample: preoperative locoregional IRX-2 cytokine immunotherapy. Samples came from a phase Ib trial of preoperative locoregional IRX-2 cytokine immunotherapy. Assay used: immunoSEQ multiplex PCR; TCRdb lists only in-frame clones, some missing. The data hold approximately 98,000 clones, with about nine tenths observed a single time.

The specimen comprised tumor tissue, sampled after IRX-2 immunotherapy. This clonotype originated in a human donor with breast cancer. The chain is built from TRBV18 and TRBJ2-3, with D tentatively TRBD1 or TRBD2 (5 bases each). The CDR3 DNA reads as TGTGCCAGCTCACCCACGGGGACCACCCAAGATACGCAGTATTTT. Encoded protein: CASSPTGTTQDTQYF.